This T cell receptor (beta chain) was recovered during a study of OX40 agonist ivuxolimab in advanced cancers. As for the study in general: Patients were roughly 83% male with ages roughly 20 to 85, mean about 54.

A note on this clone: What it binds is not known.

Libraries were prepared by immunoSEQ multiplex PCR; TCRdb keeps only in-frame clonotypes and omits some of them. The sample yields approximately 76,000 clones, around nine tenths seen once. Looked up from germline, CDR1 is MNHNS and CDR2 is SASEGT. The V and J ends lost 4 bases and 4 bases respectively, with 11 bases between them. The CDR3 length is 14 residues. The study's findings and limits: Within 6 weeks, CD4+ and CD8+ blood T cells expanded clonally at 0.1 to 3.0 mg/kg.

The TCR originated in an adult with an advanced solid tumor such as melanoma, head and neck, liver or kidney cancer. The sequences come from CD4+ or CD8+ T cells sorted from blood, collected in a trial of the OX40 agonist ivuxolimab. The J gene is TRBJ1-5, the V gene TRBV6-1; D might be TRBD1 (5 bases). The CDR3 protein is CASSVRGLNQPQHF. CDR3 in DNA: TGTGCCAGCAGTGTCCGGGGCCTAAATCAGCCCCAGCATTTT.